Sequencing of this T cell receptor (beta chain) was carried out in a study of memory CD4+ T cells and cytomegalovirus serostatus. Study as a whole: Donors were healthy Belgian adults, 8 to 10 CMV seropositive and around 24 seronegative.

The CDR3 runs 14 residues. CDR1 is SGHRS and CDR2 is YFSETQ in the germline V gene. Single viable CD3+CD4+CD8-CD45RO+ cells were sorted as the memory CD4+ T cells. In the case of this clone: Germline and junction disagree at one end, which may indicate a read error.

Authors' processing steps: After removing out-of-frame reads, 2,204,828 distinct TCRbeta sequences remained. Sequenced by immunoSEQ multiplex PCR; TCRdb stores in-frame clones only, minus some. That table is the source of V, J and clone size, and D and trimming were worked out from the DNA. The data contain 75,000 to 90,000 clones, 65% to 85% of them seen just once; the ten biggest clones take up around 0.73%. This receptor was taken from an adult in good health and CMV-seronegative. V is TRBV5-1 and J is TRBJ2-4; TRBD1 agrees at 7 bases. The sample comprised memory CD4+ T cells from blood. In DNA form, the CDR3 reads TGCGCCAGCAGCTCCGGGACAGCCGAAAACATTCAGTACTTC. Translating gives CASSSGTAENIQYF.